These 13 T cell receptor beta chains were all obtained from the same sample, sequenced in a study of neoadjuvant anti-PD-1 for oral cavity cancer (dated by TCRdb to the early 2020s). Libraries were made using the immunoSEQ multiplex PCR assay. What TCRdb holds here is the immuneACCESS table cut down to in-frame rearrangements. Part of the clones is not present; checked against another copy, under half of the missing clones reflect an unresolved V gene, and the others are unexplained. The sample records more than 10,000 clones, around 75% of which are singletons. Around 2.3% of the sample is taken by the ten largest. Sample time point, as interpreted from the label and publication: after neoadjuvant nivolumab, at surgical resection. The starting material was PBMCs, obtained after nivolumab (anti-PD-1) treatment. These TCRs come from a person between 35 and 79 years old with oral cavity squamous cell carcinoma.

The CDR3 region is CAWKRGRAYEQYF. The CDR3 DNA is TGTGCCTGGAAACGTGGGAGGGCCTACGAGCAGTACTTC. The V gene is TRBV30, the J gene TRBJ2-7; the match to TRBD2 covers 7 bases. Germline V gene lookup returns CDR1 GTSNPN and CDR2 SVGIG (reference sequence). This CDR3 comprises 13 residues. The V segment lost 4 bases and the J segment 2 bases; nucleotides outside the gene matches: 5.

The V and J genes are TRBV28 and TRBJ2-5, with 8 bases fitting TRBD2. Trimming removed 6 bases from V and 1 base from J; junction bases left unmatched: 7. The germline V gene has CDR1 MDHEN and CDR2 SYDVKM. This CDR3 is built from 15 residues. This chain's CDR3 is CASSHRSGIQETQYF. Here the CDR3 DNA reads TGTGCCAGCAGCCATCGTAGCGGGATCCAAGAGACCCAGTACTTC.

The V call is TRBV28, the J call TRBJ2-7; 9 bases are a match to TRBD2. V dropped 3 bases and J dropped 0; count of bases not matched to a gene: 3. Per the germline V gene, CDR1 is MDHEN and CDR2 is SYDVKM. This CDR3 has 15 amino acids. In nucleotides, the CDR3 is TGTGCCAGCAGTTTGCCAGCGGGAGGCTCCTACGAGCAGTACTTC. It is translated as CASSLPAGGSYEQYF.

In DNA, the CDR3 is TGCGCCAGCAGCCAAGATGCGGCACCGAGATATGGCTACACCTTC. The encoded protein is CASSQDAAPRYGYTF. V gene TRBV4-1 combines with J gene TRBJ1-2; D call uncertain. CDR1 and CDR2 from the germline V gene are MGHRA and YSYEKL. Trimming shortened V by 0 bases and J by 5 bases, and 13 bases separated the two germline ends. The CDR3 contains 15 residues.

This clone showed up just once. The rearrangement joins TRBV4-1 to TRBJ2-2; the D gene is possibly TRBD1 (7 bases). This CDR3 region has 17 residues. V lost 0 bases and J lost 5, with 16 bases in between. The germline V gene has CDR1 MGHRA and CDR2 YSYEKL. CDR3 region: CASSQDLGQGGTGELFF. The CDR3, as DNA: TGCGCCAGCAGCCAAGATCTTGGTCAGGGGGGAACCGGGGAGCTGTTTTTT.

The chain joins TRBV30 to TRBJ1-5; a possible D gene is TRBD1 (6 bases). The CDR3 extends over 15 amino acids. Trimming took off 0 bases at V and 9 bases at J, with 18 bases between the two ends. Per germline, CDR1 GTSNPN and CDR2 SVGIG (reference sequence). This CDR3 reads CAWSVTGAVGVPQHF. The CDR3 DNA reads as TGTGCCTGGAGTGTAACGGGGGCCGTAGGGGTGCCCCAGCATTTT.

The V gene is TRBV7-9, the J gene TRBJ1-2; D is unresolved. Trimming left V 4 bases short and J 4 bases short, with 13 bases between. CDR1 and CDR2 (germline): SEHNR, FQNEAQ (reference sequence). The CDR3 length is 14 residues. The CDR3 DNA reads as TGTGCCAGCAGCTCAAGACGCTCGCCCTATGGCTACACCTTC. Translating gives CASSSRRSPYGYTF.

This clone was seen a few times. The V call is TRBV5-4, the J call TRBJ1-3; tentative D call: TRBD1 (5 bases). Germline CDR1 SGHNT, CDR2 YYREEE (reference sequence). V dropped 2 bases and J dropped 2 bases, with 5 bases sitting between them. The CDR3 has 13 residues. The CDR3 DNA follows: TGTGCCAGCAGCTTCAGGGCTGGAAACACCATATATTTT. Translated: CASSFRAGNTIYF.

This clone has just a few counts. The chain uses TRBV9 and TRBJ2-2, with 8 bases matching TRBD2. Germline values: CDR1 SGDLS, CDR2 YYNGEE. The CDR3 contains 16 residues. V shed 4 bases, J shed 3 bases, and the junction held 8 bases outside the gene matches. Here the CDR3 DNA reads TGTGCCAGCAGCCCAATAGCGGGATGGGACACCGGGGAGCTGTTTTTT. Amino acid sequence: CASSPIAGWDTGELFF.

The DNA for the CDR3 is TGCGCCAGCAGCACCCGGAGTCCCGAAATAGGGTCCTACGAGCAGTACTTC. It yields the protein CASSTRSPEIGSYEQYF. This sequence joins TRBV4-1 and TRBJ2-7, with no clear D. The CDR3 loop spans 17 amino acids. Looked up from germline, CDR1 is MGHRA and CDR2 is YSYEKL. V gave up 5 bases and J gave up 1 base, with 21 bases separating them.

This clone has more than one count but fewer than ten. The CDR3 region is CASSELPRQGALLGSGYTF. CDR3 nucleotides: TGCGCCAGCAGTGAGTTACCCCGACAGGGGGCCCTGCTAGGCTCTGGCTACACCTTC. V usage is TRBV10-1 and J usage is TRBJ1-2, with 10 bases that match TRBD1. Trimming at V came to 1 base and at J to 7 bases, leaving 18 bases not matched to a gene. Germline CDR1 WNHNN, CDR2 SYGVQD (reference sequence). The CDR3 loop spans 19 amino acids.

This chain connects TRBV6-5 to TRBJ1-1, with a tentative D call TRBD1 (6 bases). CDR1 MNHEY and CDR2 SVGAGI come from the germline V gene. Trimming removed 2 bases at V and 5 bases at J, with 9 bases between. The CDR3 contains 13 residues. The CDR3 DNA follows: TGTGCCAGCAGTTACAGGGGGAAGACTGAAGCTTTCTTT. Translating gives CASSYRGKTEAFF.

V gene TRBV6-1 combines with J gene TRBJ1-1; TRBD1 is a possible D gene (5 bases). The germline gives CDR1 MNHNS, CDR2 SASEGT. This CDR3 is built from 14 residues. V was cut by 6 bases and J by 3 bases, with 14 bases left in between. CDR3 loop: CASSYTGTHTEAFF. The CDR3, as DNA: TGTGCCAGCAGCTACACCGGGACTCACACTGAAGCTTTCTTT.